One and the same sample provided the 9 T cell receptor beta chains below, sequenced in a study of cytomegalovirus exposure and HLA in healthy donors. The PCR was carried out with 60 Vbeta primers and 13 Jbeta primers. Produced via immunoSEQ multiplex PCR; TCRdb's table is partial and in-frame only. The sample contains roughly 90,000 clones, around 79% of which appear only once. Material: PBMCs. All receptors come from a woman between 35 and 50 years old in good health and CMV-seropositive.

The chain combines TRBV19 with TRBJ2-1, with 7 positions matching TRBD1. There are 14 residues in the CDR3. Germline trimming cut 6 bases from V and 8 bases from J; bases unmatched to any gene: 10. The germline CDR1 and CDR2 sequences are LNHDA and SQIVND (reference sequence). The CDR3 protein is CASRRSTGLDEQFF. The CDR3 DNA sequence: TGTGCCAGTAGGAGGTCGACAGGGCTGGATGAGCAGTTCTTC.

The CDR3 nucleotides are TGTGCCAGCAGCCGGGACAGGGTCTCCAATGAGCAGTTCTTC. Amino acid sequence: CASSRDRVSNEQFF. J is TRBJ2-1 and V is TRBV7-2; TRBD1 aligns across 9 bases. The germline V gene encodes CDR1 SGHTA and CDR2 FQGNSA. This CDR3 contains 14 residues. The junction had 5 bases not matched to a gene; V was cut back by 5 bases and J by 6 bases.

The gene calls are TRBV7-9 and TRBJ1-4; D may be TRBD1 (5 bases). V was cut by 2 bases and J by 7 bases, with 20 bases left in between. The CDR3 is 17 residues long. Germline CDR1 SEHNR, CDR2 FQNEAQ (reference sequence). In DNA form, the CDR3 reads TGTGCCAGCAGCTTAAAAGGGCCGTCTCGCCAGGGTGAAAAACTGTTTTTT. Protein sequence: CASSLKGPSRQGEKLFF.

This sequence joins TRBV15 and TRBJ2-5, with a tentative D call TRBD2 (6 bases). Germline lookup yields CDR1 LNHNV and CDR2 YYDKDF (reference sequence). There are 14 residues in the CDR3. V was shortened by 5 bases and J by 5 bases, with 15 bases between the two germline ends. CDR3 nucleotide sequence: TGTGCCACCAGCGTGGGCCAGGAGGGCGAGACCCAGTACTTC. Translating gives CATSVGQEGETQYF.

The chain employs TRBV19 and TRBJ2-7, with 7 bases matching TRBD1. With 3 bases clipped from V and 3 bases from J, the junction kept 8 bases outside the gene matches. The CDR3 covers 15 residues. Germline values: CDR1 LNHDA, CDR2 SQIVND (reference sequence). DNA of the CDR3: TGTGCCAGTAGTATCCGCTTCGGACAGGTCTACGAGCAGTACTTC. It translates to CASSIRFGQVYEQYF.

The rearrangement uses TRBV30 and TRBJ2-5; D not certain. This CDR3 is built from 13 residues. CDR1 is GTSNPN, CDR2 SVGIG, per germline (reference sequence). Trimming pared 1 base from V and 0 bases from J, leaving 6 bases between. The CDR3 region has the DNA TGTGCCTGGAGTGGCAGCGACCAAGAGACCCAGTACTTC. Its protein product is CAWSGSDQETQYF.

V gene TRBV9 combines with J gene TRBJ1-4, with D maybe TRBD1 (5 bases). This CDR3 spans 15 amino acids. CDR1 and CDR2 (germline): SGDLS, YYNGEE. Trimming left V 0 bases short and J 0 bases short, with 6 bases between. The CDR3 is CASSVEGATNEKLFF. The CDR3 bases are TGTGCCAGCAGCGTAGAAGGGGCAACTAATGAAAAACTGTTTTTT.

This clone was seen only a few times. The chain recombines TRBV6-5 with TRBJ1-6, with unresolved D. This CDR3 comprises 14 residues. Germline assignment: CDR1 MNHEY and CDR2 SVGAGI. Trimming removed 2 bases from V and 7 bases from J, with 9 bases in between. The CDR3 region is CASSYGEINSPLHF. Written as DNA, the CDR3 is TGTGCCAGCAGTTACGGGGAGATCAATTCACCCCTCCACTTT.

CDR3 nucleotide sequence: TGTGCCAGCAGTTTTCAGGGGGCCGCTGAAGCTTTCTTT. Residues: CASSFQGAAEAFF. The rearrangement uses TRBV7-2 and TRBJ1-1; TRBD1 agrees at 8 bases. The CDR3 sequence is 13 residues long. Germline V gene sequence: CDR1 SGHTA, CDR2 FQGNSA. The ends lost 6 bases at V and 6 bases at J; junction bases unmatched: 6.